Sequencing of this TCR beta chain was carried out in a study of blood T cell repertoires in COVID-19. Study overall: COVID-19 samples collected from the United States, Italy and Spain covered acute and convalescent phases. T cells, B-cell-depleted T cells, or PBMCs supplied cDNA or gDNA.

Under the authors' procedure: From reference gene primer amplification, estimates of nucleated cell counts were derived. The repertoire was sequenced with immunoSEQ multiplex PCR; TCRdb's copy has only in-frame clones and lacks some. V, J and clone size reflect that table, while D and trimming were determined from the DNA. This sample has 100,000 or so clones, with roughly 80% found just once. Germline V CDR1 and CDR2: LGHDT, YNNKEL (reference sequence). The CDR3 covers 17 residues. The junction had 14 bases not matched to a gene; V was cut back by 4 bases and J by 6 bases. This clone was seen only a few times.

This chain links TRBV3-1 (or the pseudogene TRBV3-2) with TRBJ2-3; the match to TRBD2 covers 9 bases. This receptor was identified in a woman of 80 years or more with acute or convalescent COVID-19. Sequencing was performed on peripheral blood. CDR3 nucleotides: TGTGCCAGCAGCCCAAGATTAGTTGCGGGAGGGACCGATACGCAGTATTTT. This sequence encodes CASSPRLVAGGTDTQYF.